The text below deals with one T cell receptor beta chain. This record belongs to a study of CD8 T cells in Susac syndrome. TCR beta was sequenced from blood CD8+ and CD4+ T cells. Reverse transcription of roughly 0.5 to 1 ug RNA was performed with random hexamers. TCRdb re-analysed the immunoSEQ multiplex PCR reads in MiXCR, keeping a single row per CDR3 protein. The sample contains 330,000 or so distinct CDR3 sequences, 85% of which appear only once. The sequenced sample was CD8+ T cells from PBMCs. This sequence was found in a human donor with multiple sclerosis.

The CDR3 bases are TGTGCCAGCAGCTCTACCTACGACAGCGTACCCCTGACAGATACGCAGTATTTT. The encoded protein is CASSSTYDSVPLTDTQYF. The chain joins TRBV7-6 to TRBJ2-3, with D maybe TRBD1 (5 bases). The CDR3 consists of 18 residues. V lost 4 bases to trimming and J lost 3 bases, with 23 bases between them. The germline CDR1 and CDR2 sequences are SGHVS and FNYEAQ.